The sequence of this T cell receptor (beta chain) was determined in a study of a mutant IDH1 vaccine in newly diagnosed glioma. Study-level information: Before enrollment, patients got radiotherapy alone, temozolomide alone, or mostly the combination.

This table comes from immunoSEQ multiplex PCR, and its TCRdb copy is limited to in-frame clones, with some not included. The sample records about 50,000 clones, about 81% being singletons. The CDR3 sequence is 15 residues long. CDR1 LNHDA and CDR2 SQIVND come from the germline V gene (reference sequence). V was pared by 1 base and J by 0 bases, with 7 bases between. Time point: week 47, end of study. Every single dose of the vaccine, 300 ug of mutant IDH1 20-mer peptide, came with topical imiquimod. As for this clone: Its specificity is not known.

The sample was PBMCs, taken from a glioma patient whose treatment included an IDH1 peptide vaccine. The chain is built from TRBV19 and TRBJ1-5, with unresolved D. The sequence was collected from a woman aged 25 to 39 with glioma. Some clones in this sample may be carry-over from other donors' samples. The CDR3 spells CASSIAAYSNQPQHF. The CDR3 DNA reads as TGTGCCAGTAGTATAGCAGCTTATAGCAATCAGCCCCAGCATTTT.